This TCR beta chain was recorded in a study of blood T cell repertoires in COVID-19. The germline V gene encodes CDR1 MNHEY and CDR2 SVGAGI. There are 15 residues in the CDR3. J was trimmed by 4 bases and V by 4 bases; bases with no gene match: 2. The data were produced by immunoSEQ multiplex PCR, yet TCRdb's version contains in-frame clones alone and is incomplete. Of approximately 220,000 clones listed, 87% are singletons. This receptor was obtained from a woman in her 30s with acute COVID-19. Sequenced material: PBMCs or T cells enriched from blood (not recorded which). This chain connects TRBV6-5 to TRBJ1-5; 12 positions match TRBD1. CDR3 loop: CASSSGQGANQPQHF. CDR3 DNA sequence: TGTGCCAGCAGTTCGGGACAGGGGGCTAATCAGCCCCAGCATTTT.